This TCR beta chain appears in the sequencing data of a study of T cells in Graves' hyperthyroidism and ophthalmopathy. This CDR3 has 17 residues. With 3 bases removed from V and 7 bases from J, the gap between germline ends came to 25 bases. CDR1 and CDR2 (germline): LGHNA, YNFKEQ. This clonotype was detected ten times or more. The investigators amplified TCR beta CDR3 regions from RNA transcripts. HTBI primers were the set used in a first-round RT-PCR of the TCR CDR3. From the multiplex PCR reads, TCRdb called clonotypes with MiXCR, one entry per CDR3 protein. This table has more than 500,000 distinct CDR3 sequences, approximately 15% appearing once.

Source material: blood. The chain recombines TRBV4-2 with TRBJ2-7; D possibly corresponds to TRBD2 (6 bases). The receptor was isolated from a woman in her forties with Graves' ophthalmopathy. The DNA of the CDR3 is TGTGCCAGCAGCCAGGATACGACTTTAGCGGCCGGGGGAGAGCAGTACTTC. Amino acid sequence: CASSQDTTLAAGGEQYF.